This TCR beta chain stems from a study of blood T cell repertoires in COVID-19. How the authors handled the data: Amplifying reference gene primers gave estimates of nucleated cell counts. Using immunoSEQ multiplex PCR, the repertoire was profiled, and TCRdb retains in-frame clones only, with some absent. Clone size and V and J calls were adopted from that table, with D and trimming inferred from the DNA. This sample has more than 100,000 clones; over 80% occur once, and the top ten carry under 4%. Donors of Cohort 3 who recovered were those that had two negative PCRs, clearance, or symptom resolution. Material for sequencing was PBMCs or T cells enriched from blood (not recorded which). The TCR originated in a woman aged 25 to 39 who had recovered from COVID-19.

For the CDR3, the DNA is TGTGCCAGCAGGAAAAGACAGGGGGCTTGGGTCACTGAAGCTTTCTTT. Translated: CASRKRQGAWVTEAFF. This chain links TRBV28 with TRBJ1-1, with 10 bases fitting TRBD1. This CDR3 is 16 amino acids long. CDR1 is MDHEN, CDR2 SYDVKM, per germline. Trimming at V came to 6 bases and at J to 4 bases, leaving 11 bases not matched to a gene.